Listed below are T cell receptor beta chains from one sample, sequenced in a study of T cells expressing NK-cell markers. TCRdb reworked the 5' RACE reads into one entry per CDR3 protein, no DNA. There are about 32,000 distinct CDR3 sequences in the sample, with about 60% held by the top ten. The specimen was blood T cells: a sorted CD56 or NKG2C T cell subset, CD4+ or CD8+ T cells, or bulk PBMC T cells (not recorded which). The receptor set was obtained from a woman aged 18 to 75 in good health. Both conserved end residues are part of each CDR3.

j_call: TRBJ2-5
v_call: TRBV5-1
cdr3_aa: CASSLEDVGEETQYF

j_call: TRBJ2-1
v_call: TRBV28
cdr3_aa: CASSLLDRSGSGDEQFF

j_call: TRBJ1-4
v_call: TRBV4-1
cdr3_aa: CASSQEGRLNEKLFF

j_call: TRBJ2-2
v_call: TRBV10-3
cdr3_aa: CAISEAGELFF

j_call: TRBJ2-3
v_call: TRBV6-4
cdr3_aa: CASSDGPTSGRTDTQYF

j_call: TRBJ2-1
v_call: TRBV5-1
cdr3_aa: CATRGLAGHEQFF

j_call: TRBJ2-2
v_call: TRBV5-5
cdr3_aa: CASSLHIAGNTGELFF

j_call: TRBJ2-1
v_call: TRBV12-3/TRBV12-4
cdr3_aa: CASSSVVRGRYEQFF

j_call: TRBJ2-2
v_call: TRBV7-3
cdr3_aa: CASGHRANTGELFF

j_call: TRBJ2-7
v_call: TRBV29-1
cdr3_aa: CSVEGGRRHDEQYF

j_call: TRBJ2-2
v_call: TRBV10-3
cdr3_aa: CAISESRASAGELFF

j_call: TRBJ2-7
v_call: TRBV9
cdr3_aa: CASSVDYSTSYEQYF

j_call: TRBJ2-2
v_call: TRBV12-3/TRBV12-4
cdr3_aa: CASRPLAGVNTGELFF

j_call: TRBJ1-1
v_call: TRBV5-3
cdr3_aa: CARSLSWGGSTEAFF

j_call: TRBJ2-2
v_call: TRBV7-2
cdr3_aa: CASSPNPGELFF

j_call: TRBJ2-3
v_call: TRBV10-3
cdr3_aa: CAIGGSGSPADTQYF

j_call: TRBJ2-2
v_call: TRBV20-1
cdr3_aa: CSAQDRQNTGELFF

j_call: TRBJ2-1
v_call: TRBV24-1
cdr3_aa: CATRSRGDDNEQFF

j_call: TRBJ2-7
v_call: TRBV12-3/TRBV12-4
cdr3_aa: CASSRTAPYEQYF

j_call: TRBJ2-3
v_call: TRBV27
cdr3_aa: CASSLLPWSPDTQYF

j_call: TRBJ2-5
v_call: TRBV7-9
cdr3_aa: CASSLSGQGGETQYF

j_call: TRBJ2-1
v_call: TRBV12-3/TRBV12-4
cdr3_aa: CASSPPGTGNEQFF

j_call: TRBJ2-3
v_call: TRBV5-1
cdr3_aa: CASSLEARPGWDPQYF

j_call: TRBJ2-1
v_call: TRBV29-1
cdr3_aa: CSVESGLSSYNEQFF